This entry is about one TCR beta chain. Its antigen specificity is not known. Per-base qualities were not stored, and no clone one base away is much larger. The reads were generated on an Illumina HiSeq 2500. TCR beta libraries were prepared by quantitative 5'-RACE with molecular barcodes. Concerning the study's data processing: A new computational method, built on a probabilistic model of VDJ rearrangement, was used to identify disease-linked TCR variants. TCRdb reanalyzed the raw reads on its own, using fastp at Q25 for trimming and MiXCR for clone calling, and kept in-frame beta chains. Records with the same CDR3 protein are collapsed into one entry carrying the most frequent genes and DNA. The V and J calls reflect TCRdb's pipeline rather than the authors' work. This sample comprises nearly 250,000 distinct CDR3 sequences, roughly 32% of them detected only once. The biggest ten clones account for around 4.2% of the sample.

This sample was taken from a study of CD8 T cells in ankylosing spondylitis (dated 2017 in TCRdb). General notes on the study: The study set out to find disease-linked TCR variants by profiling T cell receptor beta repertoires in ankylosing spondylitis patients and healthy donors. Samples of peripheral blood were taken, and for ankylosing spondylitis patients, synovial fluid was collected as well. The full study cohort was made up of 25 ankylosing spondylitis patients and 108 healthy donors.

General study outcomes and caveats: Some of the motif variants had been reported before in the synovial fluid and blood of reactive arthritis patients, a finding that suggests common disease-initiation mechanisms. The disease-linked clones were reported to be significantly enriched in matched synovial fluid samples from ankylosing spondylitis patients. In peripheral blood, the disease-linked clones were found at relatively low frequencies and had a CD8+ phenotype. A TCR beta motif of about eight highly homologous amino acid variants appeared characteristic of blood from ankylosing spondylitis patients.

Between the V and J ends, shortened by 6 bases and 5 bases respectively, the junction contains 11 bases. The CDR3 runs 12 residues from the cysteine to the phenylalanine. The kept DNA is CDR3 alone, 36 bases in frame from the first base. The sequenced material came from blood, either unsorted or a sorted T cell fraction (not recorded which). The origin of this receptor is a male donor with ankylosing spondylitis or in good health (not recorded which). This receptor chain uses TRBV12-3 or TRBV12-4 and TRBJ2-7; TRBD2 is a weak D gene call, 7 bases matching. The DNA sequence reads TGTGCCAGCAGGGGGGAGGGGGACGAGCAGTACTTC. It translates to CASRGEGDEQYF.